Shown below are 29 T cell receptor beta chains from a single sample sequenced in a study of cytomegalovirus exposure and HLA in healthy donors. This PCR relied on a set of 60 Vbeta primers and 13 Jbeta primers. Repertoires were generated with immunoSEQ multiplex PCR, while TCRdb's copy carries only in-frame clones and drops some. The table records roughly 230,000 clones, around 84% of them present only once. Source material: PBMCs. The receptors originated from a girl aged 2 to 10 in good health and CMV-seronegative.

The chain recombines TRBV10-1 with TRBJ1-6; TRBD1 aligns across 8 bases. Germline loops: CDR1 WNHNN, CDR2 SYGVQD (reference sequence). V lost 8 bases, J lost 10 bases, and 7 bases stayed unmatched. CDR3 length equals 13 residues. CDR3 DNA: TGCGCCAGCTCCCCAGGGGGCCGGTCACCCCTCCACTTT. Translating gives CASSPGGRSPLHF.

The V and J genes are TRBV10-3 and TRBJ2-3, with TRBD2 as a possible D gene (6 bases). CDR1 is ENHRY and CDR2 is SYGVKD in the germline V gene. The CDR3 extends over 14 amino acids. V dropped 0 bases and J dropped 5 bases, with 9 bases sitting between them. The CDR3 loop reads CAISESTGVDTQYF. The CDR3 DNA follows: TGTGCCATCAGTGAGTCGACGGGGGTAGATACGCAGTATTTT.

The CDR3 reads CASSVGQENEQFF. CDR3 DNA sequence: TGTGCCAGCAGCGTGGGACAGGAAAATGAGCAGTTCTTC. The chain is built from TRBV7-2 and TRBJ2-1; 8 bases align to TRBD1. The CDR3 runs to 13 residues. V trimming: 5 bases; J trimming: 7 bases; junction bases outside the gene matches: 4. Looked up from germline, CDR1 is SGHTA and CDR2 is FQGNSA.

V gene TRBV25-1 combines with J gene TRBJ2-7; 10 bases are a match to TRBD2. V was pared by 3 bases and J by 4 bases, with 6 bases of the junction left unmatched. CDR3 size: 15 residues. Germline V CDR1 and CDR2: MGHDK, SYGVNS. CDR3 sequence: CASSETAGGGYEQYF. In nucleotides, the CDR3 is TGTGCCAGCAGTGAGACAGCGGGAGGGGGGTACGAGCAGTACTTC.

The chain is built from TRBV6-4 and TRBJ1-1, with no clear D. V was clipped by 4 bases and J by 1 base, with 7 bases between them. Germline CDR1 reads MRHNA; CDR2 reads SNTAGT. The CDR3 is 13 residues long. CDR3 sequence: CASSVTGNTEAFF. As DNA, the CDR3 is TGTGCCAGCAGTGTGACGGGGAACACTGAAGCTTTCTTT.

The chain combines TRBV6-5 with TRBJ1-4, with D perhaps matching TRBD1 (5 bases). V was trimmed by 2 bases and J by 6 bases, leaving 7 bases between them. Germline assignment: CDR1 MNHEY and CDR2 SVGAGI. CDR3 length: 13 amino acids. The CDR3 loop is CASSYGADEKLFF. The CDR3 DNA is TGTGCCAGCAGTTACGGGGCCGATGAAAAACTGTTTTTT.

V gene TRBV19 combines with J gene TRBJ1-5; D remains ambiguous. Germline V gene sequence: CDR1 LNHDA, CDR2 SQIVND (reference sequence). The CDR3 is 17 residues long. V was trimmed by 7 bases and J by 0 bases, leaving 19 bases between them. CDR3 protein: CASTETNFKYSNQPQHF. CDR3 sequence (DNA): TGTGCCAGTACCGAAACTAATTTCAAATATAGCAATCAGCCCCAGCATTTT.

In DNA, the CDR3 is TGTGCCAGCAGGGACAGGGTCAATCAGCCCCAGCATTTT. Translation gives CASRDRVNQPQHF. The chain has TRBV6-1 and TRBJ1-5, with 8 bases matching TRBD1. V shed 6 bases and J 3 bases; nucleotides not matched to a gene: 1. Germline V lookup: CDR1 MNHNS, CDR2 SASEGT. The CDR3 has 13 amino acids.

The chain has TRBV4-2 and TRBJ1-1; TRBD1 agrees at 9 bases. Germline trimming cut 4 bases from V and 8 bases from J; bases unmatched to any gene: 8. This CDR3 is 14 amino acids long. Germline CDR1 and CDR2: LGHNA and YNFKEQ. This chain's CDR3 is CASSLPGQGSEAFF. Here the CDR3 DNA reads TGTGCCAGCAGCCTCCCGGGACAGGGATCCGAAGCTTTCTTT.

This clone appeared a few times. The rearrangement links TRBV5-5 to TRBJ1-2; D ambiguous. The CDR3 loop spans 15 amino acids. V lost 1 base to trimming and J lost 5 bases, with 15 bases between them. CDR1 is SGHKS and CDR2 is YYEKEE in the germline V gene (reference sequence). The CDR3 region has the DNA TGTGCCAGCAGCTTGAAGAGGGCGGGAGTTTATGGCTACACCTTC. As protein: CASSLKRAGVYGYTF.

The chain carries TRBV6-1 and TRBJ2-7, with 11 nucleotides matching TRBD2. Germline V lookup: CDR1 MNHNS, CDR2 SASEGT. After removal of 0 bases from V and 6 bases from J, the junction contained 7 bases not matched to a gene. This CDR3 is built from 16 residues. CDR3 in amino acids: CASSEARLAGRTEQYF. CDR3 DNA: TGTGCCAGCAGTGAAGCGAGACTAGCGGGACGAACCGAGCAGTACTTC.

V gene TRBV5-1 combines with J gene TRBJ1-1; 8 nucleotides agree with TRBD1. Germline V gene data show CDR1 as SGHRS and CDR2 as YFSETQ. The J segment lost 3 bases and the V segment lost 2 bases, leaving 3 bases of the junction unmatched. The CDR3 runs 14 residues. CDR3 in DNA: TGCGCCAGCAGCTTAACGGACAGGGACACTGAAGCTTTCTTT. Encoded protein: CASSLTDRDTEAFF. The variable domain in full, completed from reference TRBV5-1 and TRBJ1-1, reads KAGVTQTPRYLIKTRGQQVTLSCSPISGHRSVSWYQQTPGQGLQFLFEYFSETQRNKGNFPGRFSGRQFSNSRSEMNVSTLELGDSALYLCASSLTDRDTEAFFGQGTRLTVV.

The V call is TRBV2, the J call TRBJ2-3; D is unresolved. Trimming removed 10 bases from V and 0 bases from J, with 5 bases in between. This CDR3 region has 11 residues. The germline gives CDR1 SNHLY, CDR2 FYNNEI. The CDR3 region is CATTSTDTQYF. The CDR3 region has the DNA TGTGCCACCACTAGCACAGATACGCAGTATTTT. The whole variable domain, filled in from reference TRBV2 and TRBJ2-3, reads EPEVTQTPSHQVTQMGQEVILRCVPISNHLYFYWYRQILGQKVEFLVSFYNNEISEKSEIFDDQFSVERPDGSNFTLKIRSTKLEDSAMYFCATTSTDTQYFGPGTRLTVL.

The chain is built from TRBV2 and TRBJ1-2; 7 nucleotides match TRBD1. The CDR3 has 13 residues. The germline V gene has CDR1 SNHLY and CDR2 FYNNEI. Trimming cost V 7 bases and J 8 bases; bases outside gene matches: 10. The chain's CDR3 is CASTPQGRGGYTF. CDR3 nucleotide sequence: TGTGCCAGCACGCCACAGGGGCGCGGCGGCTACACCTTC. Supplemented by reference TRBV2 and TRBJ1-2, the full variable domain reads EPEVTQTPSHQVTQMGQEVILRCVPISNHLYFYWYRQILGQKVEFLVSFYNNEISEKSEIFDDQFSVERPDGSNFTLKIRSTKLEDSAMYFCASTPQGRGGYTFGSGTRLTVV.

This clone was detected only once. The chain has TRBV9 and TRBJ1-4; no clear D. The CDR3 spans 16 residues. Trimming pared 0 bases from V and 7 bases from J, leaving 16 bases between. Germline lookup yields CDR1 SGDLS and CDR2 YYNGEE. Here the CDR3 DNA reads TGTGCCAGCAGCGTAGGGGGAAGGGTTGGGAGTGAAAAACTGTTTTTT. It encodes CASSVGGRVGSEKLFF.

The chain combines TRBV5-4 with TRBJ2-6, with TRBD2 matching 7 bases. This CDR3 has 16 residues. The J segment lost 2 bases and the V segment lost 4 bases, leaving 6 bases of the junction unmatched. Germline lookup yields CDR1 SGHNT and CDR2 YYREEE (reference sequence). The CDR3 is CASSPSGGTGANVLTF. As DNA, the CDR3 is TGTGCCAGCAGCCCCTCGGGGGGTACTGGGGCCAACGTCCTGACTTTC.

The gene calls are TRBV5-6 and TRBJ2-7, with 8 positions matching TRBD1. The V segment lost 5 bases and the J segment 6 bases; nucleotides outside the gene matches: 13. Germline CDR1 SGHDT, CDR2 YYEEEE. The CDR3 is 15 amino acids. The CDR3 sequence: CASRPLRITGGEQYF. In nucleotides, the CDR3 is TGTGCCAGCAGACCACTCCGGATTACAGGGGGCGAGCAGTACTTC.

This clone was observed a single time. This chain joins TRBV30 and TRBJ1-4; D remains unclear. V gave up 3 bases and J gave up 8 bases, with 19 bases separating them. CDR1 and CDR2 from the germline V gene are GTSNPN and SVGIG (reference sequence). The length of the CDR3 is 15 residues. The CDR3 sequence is CAWRSNYRREEKLFF. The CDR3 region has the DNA TGTGCCTGGAGGTCTAACTACCGGCGCGAGGAAAAACTGTTTTTT.

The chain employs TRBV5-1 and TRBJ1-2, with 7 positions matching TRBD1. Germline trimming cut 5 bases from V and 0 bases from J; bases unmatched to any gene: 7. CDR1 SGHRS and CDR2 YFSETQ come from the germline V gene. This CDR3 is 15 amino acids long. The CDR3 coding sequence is TGCGCCAGCAGTCCCGGACAGGCTGCTAACTATGGCTACACCTTC. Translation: CASSPGQAANYGYTF.

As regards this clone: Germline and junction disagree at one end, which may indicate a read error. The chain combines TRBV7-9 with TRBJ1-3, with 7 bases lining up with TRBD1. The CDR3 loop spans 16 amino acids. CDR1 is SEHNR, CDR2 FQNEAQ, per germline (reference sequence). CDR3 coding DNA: TGTTCCAGCAGCCCCTTGAGGGGGCAGGGAGGAAACACCATATATTTT. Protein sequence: CSSSPLRGQGGNTIYF. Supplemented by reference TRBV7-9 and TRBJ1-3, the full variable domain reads DTGVSQNPRHKITKRGQNVTFRCDPISEHNRLYWYRQTLGQGPEFLTYFQNEAQLEKSRLLSDRFSAERPKGSFSTLEIQRTEQGDSAMYLCSSSPLRGQGGNTIYFGEGSWLTVV.

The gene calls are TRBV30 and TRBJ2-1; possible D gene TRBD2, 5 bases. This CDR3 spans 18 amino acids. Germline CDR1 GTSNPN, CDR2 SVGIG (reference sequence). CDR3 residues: CATERKGAAPSSYNEQFF. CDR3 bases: TGTGCTACAGAAAGGAAGGGAGCGGCGCCGAGCTCCTACAATGAGCAGTTCTTC.

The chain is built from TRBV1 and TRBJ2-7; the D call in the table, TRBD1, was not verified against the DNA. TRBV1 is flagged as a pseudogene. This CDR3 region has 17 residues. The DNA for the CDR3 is TGCACCAGCAGCCGCGATCCGGGACAGGGGCGCTCCTACGAGCAGTACTTC. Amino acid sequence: CTSSRDPGQGRSYEQYF.

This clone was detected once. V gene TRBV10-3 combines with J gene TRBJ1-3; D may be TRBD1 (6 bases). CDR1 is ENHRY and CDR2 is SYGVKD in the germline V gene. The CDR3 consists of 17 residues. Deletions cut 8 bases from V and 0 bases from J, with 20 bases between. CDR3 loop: CAIPPGGGPISGNTIYF. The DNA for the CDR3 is TGTGCCATCCCCCCGGGCGGGGGGCCTATCTCTGGAAACACCATATATTTT.

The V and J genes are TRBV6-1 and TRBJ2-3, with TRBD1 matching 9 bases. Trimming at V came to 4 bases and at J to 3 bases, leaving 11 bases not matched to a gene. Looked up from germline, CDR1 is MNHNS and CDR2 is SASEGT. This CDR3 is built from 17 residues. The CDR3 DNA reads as TGTGCCAGCAGTGGTCTATTCGGGACAGGGTTTACAGATACGCAGTATTTT. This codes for CASSGLFGTGFTDTQYF.

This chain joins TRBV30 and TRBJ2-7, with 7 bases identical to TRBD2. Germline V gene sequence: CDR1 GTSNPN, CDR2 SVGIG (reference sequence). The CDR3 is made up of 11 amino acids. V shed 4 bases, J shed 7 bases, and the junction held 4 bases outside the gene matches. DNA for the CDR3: TGTGCCTGGAACGGAGCGGGGGAGCAGTACTTC. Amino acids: CAWNGAGEQYF.

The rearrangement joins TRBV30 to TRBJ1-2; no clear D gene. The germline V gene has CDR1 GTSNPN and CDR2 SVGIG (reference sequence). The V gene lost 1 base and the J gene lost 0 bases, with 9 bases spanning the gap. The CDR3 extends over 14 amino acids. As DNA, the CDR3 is TGTGCCTGGAGTGGTACCGGGGCTAACTATGGCTACACCTTC. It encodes CAWSGTGANYGYTF.

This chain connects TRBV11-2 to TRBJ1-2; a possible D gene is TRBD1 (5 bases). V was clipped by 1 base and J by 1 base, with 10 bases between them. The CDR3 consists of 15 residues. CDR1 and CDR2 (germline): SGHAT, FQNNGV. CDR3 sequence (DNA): TGTGCCAGCAGCTTAGCCCCTCAGGGTAACTATGGCTACACCTTC. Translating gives CASSLAPQGNYGYTF.

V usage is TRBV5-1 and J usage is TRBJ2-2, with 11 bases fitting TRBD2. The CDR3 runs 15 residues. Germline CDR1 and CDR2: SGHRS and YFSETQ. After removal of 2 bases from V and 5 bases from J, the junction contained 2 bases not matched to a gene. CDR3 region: CASSLLAGETGELFF. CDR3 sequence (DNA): TGCGCCAGCAGCTTACTAGCGGGGGAGACCGGGGAGCTGTTTTTT.

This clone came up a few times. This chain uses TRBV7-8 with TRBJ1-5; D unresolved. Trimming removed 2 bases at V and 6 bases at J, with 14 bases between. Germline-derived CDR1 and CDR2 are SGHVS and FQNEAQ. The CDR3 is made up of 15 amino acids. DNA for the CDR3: TGTGCCAGCAGCTTACGGGCAAGGGAGGGTCAGCCCCAGCATTTT. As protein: CASSLRAREGQPQHF. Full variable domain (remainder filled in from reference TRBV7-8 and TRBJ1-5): GAGVSQSPRYKVAKRGQDVALRCDPISGHVSLFWYQQALGQGPEFLTYFQNEAQLDKSGLPSDRFFAERPEGSVSTLKIQRTQQEDSAVYLCASSLRAREGQPQHFGDGTRLSIL.